The clone carrying this TCR beta chain was recorded a few times. What it binds is not known. V shed 0 bases and J shed 14 bases, with 17 bases lying between them. CDR1 DFQATT and CDR2 SNEGSKA come from the germline V gene (reference sequence). This CDR3 is 13 amino acids long. The sample originates from a study of T cells in Graves' hyperthyroidism and ophthalmopathy. Findings and caveats of the study: Among clonotypes expanded in thyroid above 0.001, most were also found in blood. By a 13 V-J model, ophthalmopathy was set apart from stable hyperthyroidism.

Template material for amplifying TCR beta CDR3 regions consisted of RNA transcripts. In the first-round RT-PCR of the TCR CDR3, the HTBI primer set was used. One entry per CDR3 protein results from TCRdb running MiXCR on the multiplex PCR reads. Here the sample spans a few hundred thousand distinct CDR3 sequences, more than 45% being singletons. Stable hyperthyroidism: no ophthalmopathy progression over 18 months of follow-up. Diagnosis of hyperthyroidism was new in patients aged 18 to 65, and its duration was under 2 months. Sequencing was done on a sample of peripheral blood or thyroid tissue (not recorded which). The chain is built from TRBV20-1 and TRBJ1-5; no reliable D call. This clonotype was obtained from a woman between 18 and 29 years old with Graves' hyperthyroidism. The CDR3 spells CSAREVSGNAEHF. CDR3 nucleotides: TGCAGTGCTAGAGAGGTTAGCGGGAACGCCGAGCATTTT.